This T cell receptor beta chain was sequenced for a study of beta chain features in type 1 diabetes. Study-level points and caveats: Patients with Type 1 diabetes showed moderately but significantly shorter TCRB CDR3s in all four CD4+ subsets.

Since all of the isolated RNA was reverse transcribed, expressed TCRB transcripts were what got sequenced. Assay used: immunoSEQ multiplex PCR; TCRdb lists only in-frame clones, some missing. This sample has more than 250,000 clones, with roughly an eighth found just once. Trimming took 3 bases from V and 2 from J; bases not matched to a gene: 0. The germline V gene has CDR1 SGHDN and CDR2 FVKESK. This CDR3 has 16 residues. As for this clone: Antigen specificity is unknown.

The TCR originated in a man aged 25 to 45 with type 1 diabetes. The chain combines TRBV14 with TRBJ2-1; TRBD2 agrees at 14 bases. The material sequenced was naive CD4+ T cells from blood. The CDR3 protein is CASSQTSGRAYNEQFF. DNA of the CDR3: TGTGCCAGCAGCCAGACTAGCGGGAGGGCCTACAATGAGCAGTTCTTC.